The present entry profiles one T cell receptor beta chain with its context. Its cognate antigen is unknown. The data belong to a study of T cells expressing NK-cell markers. The overall study: Seven of the eight sequenced donors were classified as HCMV-seropositive, and one was classified as seronegative.

Germline assignment: CDR1 SEHNR and CDR2 FQNEAQ (reference sequence). This CDR3 is 15 amino acids long. Findings and limits, study-wide: Dominant NKG2C+ clonotypes made up 1.0-7.0% of CD8+ T cells in six donors.

Researchers built TCR beta cDNA using 5'RACE template switching with UMIs. TCRdb reworked the 5' RACE reads into one entry per CDR3 protein, no DNA. The sample includes 350,000 to 400,000 distinct CDR3 sequences. The chain couples TRBV7-9 to TRBJ2-1; the TRBD1 assignment by TCRdb is unverifiable without DNA. The sequencing sample was made of blood T cells: a sorted CD56 or NKG2C T cell subset, CD4+ or CD8+ T cells, or bulk PBMC T cells (not recorded which). The receptor's source is a woman in her fifties or sixties in good health. CDR3 loop: CASRNIRAKGDEQFF. The variable domain in full, completed from reference TRBV7-9 and TRBJ2-1, reads DTGVSQNPRHKITKRGQNVTFRCDPISEHNRLYWYRQTLGQGPEFLTYFQNEAQLEKSRLLSDRFSAERPKGSFSTLEIQRTEQGDSAMYLCASRNIRAKGDEQFFGPGTRLTVL.